These 29 T cell receptor beta chains were sequenced from one sample in a study of T cell responses to AZD1222 COVID-19 vaccine. Clones were read by immunoSEQ multiplex PCR, and TCRdb kept only the in-frame ones, dropping some. The profile shows some 150,000 clones, 85% to 95% of them singletons. The sequenced sample was peripheral blood, obtained on day 0 of AZD1222 vaccination. Receptors originate from an adult in good health.

The CDR3 loop reads CASSPDRARNNEQFF. The DNA for the CDR3 is TGTGCCAGCAGCCCAGACAGGGCGAGAAACAATGAGCAGTTCTTC. The J gene is TRBJ2-1, the V gene TRBV7-2; TRBD1 aligns across 7 bases. The CDR3 contains 15 residues. V lost 5 bases to trimming and J lost 5 bases; unmatched junction nucleotides: 9. The germline gives CDR1 SGHTA, CDR2 FQGNSA.

The chain combines TRBV28 with TRBJ1-1, with D possibly TRBD1 on 5 matching bases. V lost 4 bases, J lost 3 bases, and 12 bases lay in between. CDR1 and CDR2 (germline): MDHEN, SYDVKM. CDR3 size: 14 residues. CDR3 sequence reads: CASSSGQRDTEAFF. The DNA for the CDR3 is TGTGCCAGCAGTTCAGGGCAGCGGGACACTGAAGCTTTCTTT.

This clone was observed once. The chain employs TRBV7-6 and TRBJ1-2; 8 nucleotides agree with TRBD1. Germline trimming cut 5 bases from V and 8 bases from J; bases unmatched to any gene: 13. From germline, CDR1 is SGHVS and CDR2 FNYEAQ. CDR3 length: 15 amino acids. The CDR3 protein is CASSPGGQGAGGYTF. The CDR3, as DNA: TGTGCCAGCAGCCCCGGCGGGCAGGGGGCGGGAGGCTACACCTTC.

This rearrangement joins TRBV7-9 to TRBJ2-2, with a weak D call TRBD2 (6 bases). Per the germline V gene, CDR1 is SEHNR and CDR2 is FQNEAQ (reference sequence). Between the trimmed V and J ends, which lost 9 bases and 7 bases, there was a span of 9 bases. The CDR3 is made up of 11 amino acids. CDR3 amino acids: CARWRGGELFF. The CDR3 region has the DNA TGTGCCAGGTGGCGGGGCGGGGAGCTGTTTTTT.

This chain connects TRBV2 to TRBJ1-5; D is uncertain. The CDR3 loop spans 15 amino acids. V was clipped by 7 bases and J by 2 bases, with 15 bases between them. Germline V CDR1 and CDR2: SNHLY, FYNNEI. This CDR3 reads CASTEEGSGNQPQHF. In DNA form, the CDR3 reads TGTGCCAGCACCGAGGAGGGTTCGGGCAATCAGCCCCAGCATTTT.

The chain employs TRBV28 and TRBJ1-2; a possible D gene is TRBD1 (5 bases). V was trimmed by 5 bases and J by 1 base, leaving 14 bases between them. Germline-derived CDR1 and CDR2 are MDHEN and SYDVKM. CDR3 size: 15 residues. CDR3: CASSPMTAINYGYTF. The CDR3 coding sequence is TGTGCCAGCAGTCCAATGACAGCAATTAACTATGGCTACACCTTC.

The sample holds one count of this clone. The chain employs TRBV6-5 and TRBJ1-2, with 7 bases that match TRBD1. CDR1 and CDR2 (germline): MNHEY, SVGAGI. Losses at the gene ends were 6 bases for V and 4 bases for J; bases not matched to a gene: 5. The CDR3 is 13 residues long. The CDR3 DNA follows: TGTGCCAGCAGGGAGGGACAGTCCTATGGCTACACCTTC. Translation: CASREGQSYGYTF.

The J gene is TRBJ1-2, the V gene TRBV9; perhaps TRBD1 as D (6 bases). CDR1 is SGDLS, CDR2 YYNGEE, per germline. The ends were cut back, 3 bases at V and 7 bases at J, with 16 bases in the middle. This CDR3 region has 14 residues. CDR3 DNA: TGTGCCAGCAGCGGCGATTCAGGGGTCACTGGCTACACCTTC. Protein product: CASSGDSGVTGYTF.

The chain links TRBV2 to TRBJ1-1; D gene ambiguous. The CDR3 spans 15 residues. Trimming left V 10 bases short and J 6 bases short, with 24 bases between. Germline assignment: CDR1 SNHLY and CDR2 FYNNEI. CDR3 in amino acids: CATSPPGKIYPEAFF. In nucleotides, the CDR3 is TGTGCCACCTCCCCCCCCGGGAAAATCTACCCTGAAGCTTTCTTT.

CDR3 protein: CASSQPRGDTEAFF. The CDR3, as DNA: TGCGCCAGCAGCCAACCCCGGGGGGACACTGAAGCTTTCTTT. The chain joins TRBV4-1 to TRBJ1-1, with D possibly matching TRBD1 (5 bases). The germline V gene has CDR1 MGHRA and CDR2 YSYEKL. The CDR3 loop spans 14 amino acids. Between the trimmed V and J ends, which lost 2 bases and 3 bases, there was a span of 10 bases.

The chain couples TRBV6-4 to TRBJ2-2; tentatively, D is TRBD1 or TRBD2 (5 bases each). The CDR3 consists of 16 residues. V lost 0 bases to trimming and J lost 4 bases, with 12 bases between them. The germline V gene has CDR1 MRHNA and CDR2 SNTAGT. The CDR3 region has the DNA TGTGCCAGCAGTGACTCTGGGGGACGGGCCACCGGGGAGCTGTTTTTT. It translates to CASSDSGGRATGELFF.

This clone was detected only once. The genes are TRBV13 and TRBJ2-6, with a weak D call TRBD2 (6 bases). V lost 5 bases and J lost 2, with 13 bases in between. CDR1 is PRHDT, CDR2 FYEKMQ, per germline (reference sequence). This CDR3 region has 16 residues. The CDR3 bases are TGTGCCAGCAGCCGCGGACGGGGGACTGGGGCCAACGTCCTGACTTTC. Its protein is CASSRGRGTGANVLTF.

The chain couples TRBV3-1 (or the pseudogene TRBV3-2) to TRBJ2-7; 7 bases align to TRBD1. J was trimmed by 5 bases and V by 1 base; bases with no gene match: 5. Germline CDR1 LGHDT, CDR2 YNNKEL (reference sequence). CDR3 length: 14 residues. CDR3 coding DNA: TGTGCCAGCAGCCAAGGGTACAGGGGCCACGAGCAGTACTTC. Its translation is CASSQGYRGHEQYF.

The V gene is TRBV27, the J gene TRBJ1-4; D is possibly TRBD1 (5 bases). Trimming took off 5 bases at V and 15 bases at J, with 16 bases between the two ends. The CDR3 consists of 12 residues. The V gene's germline CDR1 is MNHEY and CDR2 SMNVEV (reference sequence). The CDR3 sequence is CASSPLTGEMFF. The CDR3 nucleotides read TGTGCCAGCAGTCCATTAACGGGGGAAATGTTTTTT.

This chain links TRBV27 with TRBJ2-1, with 8 bases identical to TRBD2. Germline lookup yields CDR1 MNHEY and CDR2 SMNVEV (reference sequence). The CDR3 is 15 amino acids. V dropped 7 bases and J dropped 4; count of bases not matched to a gene: 9. The CDR3 region has the DNA TGTGCCAGCACCTGGGATAGCGGGACATACAATGAGCAGTTCTTC. It is translated as CASTWDSGTYNEQFF.

The genes are TRBV11-2 and TRBJ1-2, with 9 bases that match TRBD1. The V and J ends lost 5 bases and 6 bases, in that order; junction bases with no gene match: 4. The CDR3 is 13 residues long. Per the germline V gene, CDR1 is SGHAT and CDR2 is FQNNGV. CDR3 in amino acids: CASSGTGYNGYTF. CDR3 bases: TGTGCCAGCAGCGGGACAGGGTATAATGGCTACACCTTC.

The CDR3 spells CASSLLGADTEAFF. DNA of the CDR3: TGTGCCAGCAGCCTCCTCGGGGCGGACACTGAAGCTTTCTTT. The rearrangement links TRBV5-4 to TRBJ1-1; D perhaps matches TRBD1 (5 bases). CDR3 length equals 14 residues. Deletions cut 4 bases from V and 3 bases from J, with 13 bases between. Germline values: CDR1 SGHNT, CDR2 YYREEE (reference sequence). The variable domain in full, completed from reference TRBV5-4 and TRBJ1-1, reads ETGVTQSPTHLIKTRGQQVTLRCSSQSGHNTVSWYQQALGQGPQFIFQYYREEENGRGNFPPRFSGLQFPNYSSELNVNALELDDSALYLCASSLLGADTEAFFGQGTRLTVV.

The table lists this clone with a count of one. J is TRBJ1-6 and V is TRBV20-1; tentative D call: TRBD1 (6 bases). V shed 3 bases and J shed 0 bases, with 15 bases lying between them. The germline gives CDR1 DFQATT, CDR2 SNEGSKA (reference sequence). The CDR3 spans 17 residues. The CDR3 DNA follows: TGCAGTGCTAGTATGGGGGCGCAAAGCTCCTATAATTCACCCCTCCACTTT. Translating it yields CSASMGAQSSYNSPLHF.

This clone was counted ten times or more. V is TRBV19 and J is TRBJ1-1; TRBD1 aligns across 7 bases. The CDR3 is 16 amino acids. Germline V CDR1 and CDR2: LNHDA, SQIVND (reference sequence). Germline trimming cut 5 bases from V and 0 bases from J; bases unmatched to any gene: 9. The CDR3 region has the DNA TGTGCCAGTAGTGAGGACAGGAGGTCGTTGAACACTGAAGCTTTCTTT. Translating gives CASSEDRRSLNTEAFF. Full variable domain (rest looked up from reference TRBV19 and TRBJ1-1): DGGITQSPKYLFRKEGQNVTLSCEQNLNHDAMYWYRQDPGQGLRLIYYSQIVNDFQKGDIAEGYSVSREKKESFPLTVTSAQKNPTAFYLCASSEDRRSLNTEAFFGQGTRLTVV.

This clone is labeled medium-sized. The chain joins TRBV6-1 to TRBJ1-6; 8 positions agree with TRBD1. The ends lost 0 bases at V and 10 bases at J; junction bases unmatched: 2. The CDR3 totals 14 residues. In germline, CDR1 is MNHNS, CDR2 SASEGT. The CDR3 loop is CASSEATGGSPLHF. In DNA, the CDR3 is TGTGCCAGCAGTGAAGCTACAGGGGGATCACCCCTCCACTTT.

V and J are TRBV5-1 and TRBJ1-4; no clear D gene. CDR1 and CDR2 from the germline V gene are SGHRS and YFSETQ. This CDR3 spans 15 amino acids. V was cut by 1 base and J by 5 bases, with 12 bases left in between. The chain's CDR3 is CASSLWGGSNEKLFF. The CDR3 nucleotides read TGCGCCAGCAGCTTGTGGGGAGGCTCAAATGAAAAACTGTTTTTT.

The chain uses TRBV27 and TRBJ1-2; D remains ambiguous. The CDR3 spans 11 residues. Germline V CDR1 and CDR2: MNHEY, SMNVEV (reference sequence). The V and J ends lost 6 bases and 8 bases respectively, with 10 bases between them. CDR3: CASRHMRGYTF. CDR3 sequence (DNA): TGTGCCAGCAGACACATGAGGGGCTACACCTTC.

The chain uses TRBV27 and TRBJ1-1; D is unclear. The CDR3 totals 13 residues. V was cut by 3 bases and J by 2 bases, with 7 bases left in between. Germline loops: CDR1 MNHEY, CDR2 SMNVEV (reference sequence). CDR3 protein: CASSFGINTEAFF. CDR3 DNA: TGTGCCAGCAGTTTCGGGATAAACACTGAAGCTTTCTTT.

The chain has TRBV18 and TRBJ2-5; no firm D call. V was pared by 6 bases and J by 3 bases, with 5 bases between. Germline lookup yields CDR1 KGHSH and CDR2 LQKENI. The CDR3 sequence is 11 residues long. The chain's CDR3 is CASSREETQYF. In DNA form, the CDR3 reads TGTGCCAGCTCGCGCGAAGAGACCCAGTACTTC.

Only a few counts were recorded for this clone. This sequence joins TRBV6-5 and TRBJ1-2; 8 bases line up with TRBD1. This CDR3 region has 13 residues. Trimming at V came to 6 bases and at J to 7 bases, leaving 7 bases not matched to a gene. CDR1 and CDR2 from the germline V gene are MNHEY and SVGAGI. The CDR3 spells CASRSDRGRGYTF. For the CDR3, the DNA is TGTGCCAGCAGATCTGACAGGGGTCGTGGCTACACCTTC.

The chain joins TRBV3-1 (or the pseudogene TRBV3-2) to TRBJ2-2; 10 bases line up with TRBD1. CDR1 and CDR2 from the germline V gene are LGHDT and YNNKEL (reference sequence). V trimming: 6 bases; J trimming: 6 bases; junction bases outside the gene matches: 16. The CDR3 is made up of 18 amino acids. The CDR3 here is CASSEQTGTGVVPGELFF. CDR3 DNA: TGTGCCAGCAGTGAACAAACCGGGACAGGGGTGGTTCCCGGGGAGCTGTTTTTT.

This chain links TRBV27 with TRBJ1-1; tentative D call: TRBD1 (5 bases). This CDR3 is built from 17 residues. V lost 3 bases, J lost 4 bases, and 21 bases lay in between. The germline V gene has CDR1 MNHEY and CDR2 SMNVEV (reference sequence). In DNA form, the CDR3 reads TGTGCCAGCAGTTTGGGGCAGGTCGGTGGTTGGGCCACTGAAGCTTTCTTT. Encoded protein: CASSLGQVGGWATEAFF.

This chain uses TRBV12-3 or TRBV12-4 with TRBJ1-6; no definite D call. With 5 bases removed from V and 11 bases from J, the gap between germline ends came to 13 bases. There are 13 residues in the CDR3. CDR3 sequence: CASSPGIGAPLHF. The CDR3 DNA reads TGTGCCAGCAGTCCCGGTATCGGGGCACCCCTCCACTTT.

CDR3 bases: TGTGCCATCAGTGAGTCAGCTCAGCCCCAGCATTTT. It encodes CAISESAQPQHF. The chain links TRBV10-3 to TRBJ1-5; no definite D call. Between the trimmed V and J ends, which lost 0 bases and 6 bases, there was a span of 3 bases. From germline, CDR1 is ENHRY and CDR2 SYGVKD. This CDR3 has 12 residues.